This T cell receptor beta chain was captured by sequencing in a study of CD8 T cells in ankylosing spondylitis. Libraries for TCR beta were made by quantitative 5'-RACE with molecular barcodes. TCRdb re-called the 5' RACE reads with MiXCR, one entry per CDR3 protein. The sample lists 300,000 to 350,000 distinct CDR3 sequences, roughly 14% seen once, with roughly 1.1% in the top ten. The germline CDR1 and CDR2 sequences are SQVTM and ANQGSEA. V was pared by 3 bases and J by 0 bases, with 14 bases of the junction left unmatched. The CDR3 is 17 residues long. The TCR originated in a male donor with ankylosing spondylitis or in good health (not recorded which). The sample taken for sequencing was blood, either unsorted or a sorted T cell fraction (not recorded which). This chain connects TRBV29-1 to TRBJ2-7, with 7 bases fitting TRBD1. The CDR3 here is CSVEGSTGPGFSYEQYF. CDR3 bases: TGCAGCGTTGAGGGGTCGACAGGGCCAGGATTCTCCTACGAGCAGTACTTC.